This is a list of T cell receptor beta chains from one sample in a study of T cell responses to AZD1222 COVID-19 vaccine. Produced via immunoSEQ multiplex PCR; TCRdb's table is partial and in-frame only. The profile covers roughly 120,000 clones, with about 92% appearing a single time and 5% taken by the ten largest. The sequencing used peripheral blood, collected 28 days after the second AZD1222 dose. The receptors originated from an adult who received the AZD1222 COVID-19 vaccine. The CDR3 runs from the conserved cysteine through the conserved F or W. D genes are given only for firm matches. Size is stated for part of the rows, as once, few or many counts, or as a class when the clone is expanded.

V gene	D gene	clone size	J gene	CDR3 protein	CDR3 DNA
TRBV19	.	few	TRBJ2-7	CASSPAAGAHEQYF	TGTGCCAGTAGTCCCGCGGCGGGGGCTCACGAGCAGTACTTC
TRBV5-8	.	.	TRBJ1-5	CASSLAITAQDNQPQHF	TGTGCCAGCAGCTTGGCCATCACAGCCCAGGACAATCAGCCCCAGCATTTT
TRBV7-9	.	.	TRBJ2-7	CASSLQRNEQYF	TGTGCCAGCAGCTTACAGCGGAACGAGCAGTACTTC
TRBV14	.	few	TRBJ2-1	CASSQGARRAPPYNEQFF	TGTGCCAGCAGCCAAGGGGCCAGACGAGCCCCACCGTACAATGAGCAGTTCTTC
TRBV7-2	TRBD2	.	TRBJ2-7	CASSLAGRLAGAYEQYF	TGTGCCAGCAGCTTAGCCGGTCGGCTAGCGGGGGCCTACGAGCAGTACTTC
TRBV7-2	.	.	TRBJ2-7	CASSKSPGYEQYF	TGTGCCAGCAGCAAAAGCCCCGGGTACGAGCAGTACTTC
TRBV4-3	.	.	TRBJ1-2	CASSQDGGEHYGYTF	TGCGCCAGCAGCCAAGACGGGGGGGAGCACTATGGCTACACCTTC
TRBV19	TRBD1	.	TRBJ1-2	CASSTATGIHGYTF	TGTGCCAGCTCCACCGCGACAGGGATCCATGGCTACACCTTC
TRBV15	.	.	TRBJ2-7	CATSREGGTSAYEQYF	TGTGCCACCAGCAGAGAAGGAGGCACCTCCGCCTACGAGCAGTACTTC
TRBV14	.	few	TRBJ2-7	CASSQDPRQEQYF	TGTGCCAGCAGCCAAGATCCAAGACAGGAACAGTACTTC
TRBV30	TRBD1	.	TRBJ1-2	CAWSKGAGGYTF	TGTGCCTGGAGTAAGGGGGCTGGTGGCTACACCTTC
TRBV10-2	TRBD2	.	TRBJ2-3	CASSYLAGDSSTDTQYF	TGCGCCAGCAGTTACCTAGCGGGGGATTCTAGCACAGATACGCAGTATTTT
TRBV5-1	.	.	TRBJ2-1	CASSLGGGLYNEQFF	TGCGCCAGCAGCTTGGGGGGTGGACTGTACAATGAGCAGTTCTTC
TRBV5-6	.	.	TRBJ2-5	CASTLGSQETQYF	TGTGCCAGCACCCTAGGGAGCCAAGAGACCCAGTACTTC
TRBV7-2	.	.	TRBJ2-7	CASSLLARYEQYF	TGTGCCAGCAGCTTACTAGCCCGCTACGAGCAGTACTTC
TRBV4-3	TRBD1	.	TRBJ2-7	CASSQDLDRGLREQYF	TGCGCCAGCAGCCAAGATCTAGACAGGGGGCTAAGGGAGCAGTACTTC
TRBV6-2/TRBV6-3	.	.	TRBJ2-7	CASSYLVGGEQYF	TGTGCCAGCAGTTATCTTGTAGGGGGAGAGCAGTACTTC
TRBV29-1	TRBD2	.	TRBJ2-3	CSSPGVAGGPDTQYF	TGCAGCTCACCGGGAGTAGCGGGGGGTCCGGATACGCAGTATTTT
TRBV18	.	.	TRBJ1-2	CASSPTGDGYTF	TGTGCCAGCTCACCGACCGGGGACGGCTACACCTTC
TRBV23-1	.	once	TRBJ1-2	CASSQKVFGGNYGYTF	TGCGCCAGCAGTCAAAAGGTATTTGGGGGGAACTATGGCTACACCTTC
TRBV9	.	.	TRBJ1-6	CASSQGPENSPLHF	TGTGCCAGCAGCCAGGGACCCGAAAATTCACCCCTCCACTTT
TRBV5-8	.	.	TRBJ2-3	CASSLAGTDTQYF	TGTGCCAGCAGCTTGGCAGGCACAGATACGCAGTATTTT
TRBV21-1	.	.	TRBJ2-5	CASSKPGLRGIRETQYF	TGTGCCAGCAGCAAACCGGGACTAAGGGGCATTCGTGAGACCCAGTACTTC
TRBV5-6	.	.	TRBJ1-5	CASSSIGVNNQPQHF	TGTGCCAGCAGCTCAATCGGGGTAAACAATCAGCCCCAGCATTTT
TRBV4-3	TRBD2	.	TRBJ2-1	CASSRTGGSGEQFF	TGCGCCAGCAGCCGCACTGGCGGGAGTGGCGAGCAGTTCTTC
TRBV6-1	TRBD1	.	TRBJ2-3	CASSEGQGTDTQYF	TGTGCCAGCAGTGAGGGACAGGGCACAGATACGCAGTATTTT
TRBV15	.	.	TRBJ2-7	CATSRDHPGLSYEQYF	TGTGCCACCAGCAGAGATCACCCGGGACTCTCCTACGAGCAGTACTTC
TRBV10-3	.	.	TRBJ1-2	CAISDQGGNYGYTF	TGTGCCATCAGTGACCAGGGCGGCAACTATGGCTACACCTTC
TRBV12-3/TRBV12-4	.	.	TRBJ2-2	CASRSGFTGELFF	TGTGCCAGCAGGTCAGGGTTCACCGGGGAGCTGTTTTTT
TRBV10-3	TRBD2	.	TRBJ2-3	CAISEEVDAGDRNTQYF	TGTGCCATCAGTGAGGAGGTGGATGCGGGAGATCGGAATACGCAGTATTTT
TRBV11-2	TRBD1	.	TRBJ2-3	CASSLVGTGARTDTQYF	TGTGCCAGCAGCTTAGTGGGGACAGGGGCTAGGACAGATACGCAGTATTTT
TRBV5-1	TRBD1	.	TRBJ1-4	CASSDSTGFGEKLFF	TGCGCCAGCAGCGATTCGACAGGGTTTGGTGAAAAACTGTTTTTT
TRBV7-9	.	.	TRBJ1-2	CASSFVSNYGYTF	TGTGCCAGCAGCTTCGTCTCTAACTATGGCTACACCTTC
TRBV2	.	.	TRBJ1-4	CASSEDGYKLFF	TGTGCCAGCAGTGAAGATGGGTATAAACTGTTTTTT
TRBV6-5	.	.	TRBJ1-1	CASSQAGFEAFF	TGTGCCAGCAGCCAGGCGGGGTTTGAAGCTTTCTTT
TRBV11-3	TRBD2	.	TRBJ2-2	CASSAGTSGGELFF	TGTGCCAGCAGCGCCGGGACTAGCGGCGGGGAGCTGTTTTTT
TRBV5-1	.	once	TRBJ2-7	CASSRGGDRSYEQYF	TGCGCCAGCAGCAGAGGCGGGGACAGATCCTACGAGCAGTACTTC
TRBV6-2/TRBV6-3	TRBD1	.	TRBJ1-1	CASSYFQGAAEAFF	TGTGCCAGCAGTTACTTCCAGGGGGCGGCTGAAGCTTTCTTT
TRBV29-1	TRBD2	.	TRBJ2-7	CSVGRAGTDEQYF	TGCAGCGTCGGGAGGGCAGGGACGGACGAGCAGTACTTC
TRBV2	.	.	TRBJ1-2	CASSPGGTLYVTF	TGTGCCAGCAGCCCTGGGGGGACTCTGTATGTCACCTTC
TRBV7-8	.	.	TRBJ1-2	CASSTSPPPFF	TGTGCCAGCAGCACATCCCCTCCGCCTTTCTTC
TRBV30	.	.	TRBJ1-6	CAWSRQRTSQVTNSPLHF	TGTGCCTGGAGCCGACAGAGGACTTCCCAGGTGACCAATTCACCCCTCCACTTT
TRBV28	.	.	TRBJ1-5	CASSFLMGNQPQHF	TGTGCCAGCAGTTTCCTTATGGGGAATCAGCCCCAGCATTTT
TRBV4-1	TRBD1	.	TRBJ2-5	CASRSSQGSGETQYF	TGCGCCAGCCGCTCCTCACAGGGGTCGGGGGAGACCCAGTACTTC
TRBV12-3/TRBV12-4	TRBD2	.	TRBJ2-7	CASSSRGGVYF	TGTGCCAGCAGCTCGCGGGGGGGTGTGTACTTC
TRBV30	.	.	TRBJ1-1	CAWSRGGNTEAFF	TGTGCCTGGAGCAGGGGCGGGAACACTGAAGCTTTCTTT
TRBV3-1/TRBV3-2	TRBD2	.	TRBJ2-3	CASSQGGGGAFTQYF	TGTGCCAGCAGCCAAGGCGGCGGGGGGGCCTTTACGCAGTATTTT
TRBV30	.	.	TRBJ2-7	CAWSGAGLEQYF	TGTGCCTGGAGTGGGGCAGGACTCGAGCAGTACTTC
TRBV6-5	.	few	TRBJ2-1	CASSTRSQQFF	TGTGCCAGCAGTACTAGGTCGCAGCAGTTCTTC
TRBV7-9	TRBD2	.	TRBJ2-7	CASSLAAKGPYEQYF	TGTGCCAGCAGCCTAGCGGCAAAGGGGCCCTACGAGCAGTACTTC
TRBV10-3	TRBD2	.	TRBJ2-3	CAISESTSGGDTQYF	TGTGCCATCAGTGAGTCGACTAGCGGCGGGGATACGCAGTATTTT
TRBV12-2	.	.	TRBJ1-6	CASRSLGGLKGNSPLHF	TGTGCAAGTCGCTCCCTGGGGGGGCTTAAGGGTAATTCACCCCTCCACTTT
TRBV5-1	TRBD2	.	TRBJ2-2	CASSLVGKAGGPNTGELFF	TGCGCCAGCAGCTTGGTGGGTAAAGCGGGAGGACCGAACACCGGGGAGCTGTTTTTT
TRBV5-1	.	.	TRBJ2-5	CASSSSAYQETQYF	TGCGCCAGCAGCTCTAGCGCGTACCAAGAGACCCAGTACTTC
TRBV19	.	.	TRBJ2-2	CASSPPEETGELFF	TGTGCCAGTAGTCCCCCGGAGGAAACCGGGGAGCTGTTTTTT
TRBV7-9	.	.	TRBJ1-1	CASRPQNTEAFF	TGTGCCAGCAGGCCACAGAACACTGAAGCTTTCTTT
TRBV29-1	TRBD1	.	TRBJ1-1	CSVRTGGWENTEAFF	TGCAGCGTTAGGACAGGGGGCTGGGAGAACACTGAAGCTTTCTTT